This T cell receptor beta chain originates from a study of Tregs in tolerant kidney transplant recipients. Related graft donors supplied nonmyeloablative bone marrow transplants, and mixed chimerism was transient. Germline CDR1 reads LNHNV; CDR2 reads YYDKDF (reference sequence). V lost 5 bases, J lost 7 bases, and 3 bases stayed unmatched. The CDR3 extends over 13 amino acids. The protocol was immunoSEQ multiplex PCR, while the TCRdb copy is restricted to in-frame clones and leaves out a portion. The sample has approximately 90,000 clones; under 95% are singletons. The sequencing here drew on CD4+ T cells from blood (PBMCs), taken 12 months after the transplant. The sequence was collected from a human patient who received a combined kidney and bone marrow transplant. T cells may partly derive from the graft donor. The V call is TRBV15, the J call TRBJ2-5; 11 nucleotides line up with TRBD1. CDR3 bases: TGTGCCACCAGCGGGACAGGGGGGGTGACCCAGTACTTC. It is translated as CATSGTGGVTQYF.